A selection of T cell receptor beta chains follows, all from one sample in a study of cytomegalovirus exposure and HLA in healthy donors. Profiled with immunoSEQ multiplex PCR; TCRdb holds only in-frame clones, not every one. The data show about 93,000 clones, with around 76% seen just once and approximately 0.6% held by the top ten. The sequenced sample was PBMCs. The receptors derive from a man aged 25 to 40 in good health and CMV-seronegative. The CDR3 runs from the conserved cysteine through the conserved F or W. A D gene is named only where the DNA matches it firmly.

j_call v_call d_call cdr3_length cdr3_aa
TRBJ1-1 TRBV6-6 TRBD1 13 CASSYLGGATAFF
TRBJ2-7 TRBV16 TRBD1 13 CASSHADRGEQYF
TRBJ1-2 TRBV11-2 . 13 CASSSDGGRGYTF
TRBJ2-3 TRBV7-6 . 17 CASSSRGGGDPQGLQYF
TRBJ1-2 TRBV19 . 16 CASSISNLGTSYGYTF
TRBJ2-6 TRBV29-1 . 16 CSVVGGRNSGANVLTF
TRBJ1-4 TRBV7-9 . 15 CASSLVTGGMEKLFF
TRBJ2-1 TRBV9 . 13 CASRGGRLDEQFF
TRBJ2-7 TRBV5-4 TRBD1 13 CASSPTGVNEQYF
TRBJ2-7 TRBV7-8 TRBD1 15 CASSETGIRAYEQYF
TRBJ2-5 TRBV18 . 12 CASSPNRETQYF
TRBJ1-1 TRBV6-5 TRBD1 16 CASSSIYRDRAPEAFF
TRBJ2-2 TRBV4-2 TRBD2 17 CASSQEGLAANTGELFF
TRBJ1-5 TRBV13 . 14 CASSLRQSNQPQHF
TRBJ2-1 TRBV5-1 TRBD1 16 CASSVNPGQGLNEQFF
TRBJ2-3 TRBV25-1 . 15 CASSEGGLGTDTQYF
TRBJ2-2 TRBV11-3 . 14 CASSFRDNDGELFF